A single sample gave rise to the 2 T cell receptor beta chains below, sequenced in a study of CD8+CD57+ T cells in acquired aplastic anemia. Before being chosen for sequencing, patients had shown CD8+CD57+ cell expansion by flow cytometry. Profiling that covered TCR beta VDJ and CDR3 relied on genomic DNA as its template. TCRdb independently ran MiXCR on the reads; one entry per CDR3 protein. The sample carries 200,000 to 250,000 distinct CDR3 sequences, less than 75% recorded once. The sequencing input was sorted CD4+, CD8+, or CD8+CD57+ T cells (not recorded which) from PBMCs. These receptors all come from a human donor with aplastic anemia.

This chain links TRBV21-1 with TRBJ2-7. TRBV21-1 is flagged as a pseudogene. The length of the CDR3 is 14 residues. This CDR3 is CASSTTSSSYEQYF. The CDR3 bases are TGTGCCAGCAGCACAACCTCAAGTTCCTACGAGCAGTACTTC.

The chain has TRBV7-9 and TRBJ1-1, with TRBD1 matching over 7 bases. The CDR3 is 14 amino acids. V lost 5 bases and J lost 1; bases outside the gene matches: 4. Germline V CDR1 and CDR2: SEHNR, FQNEAQ (reference sequence). The CDR3 DNA is TGTGCCAGCAGCCAGCGGACAGGGAACACTGAAGCTTTCTTT. It encodes CASSQRTGNTEAFF. The whole variable domain, remainder taken from reference TRBV7-9 and TRBJ1-1, is DTGVSQNPRHKITKRGQNVTFRCDPISEHNRLYWYRQTLGQGPEFLTYFQNEAQLEKSRLLSDRFSAERPKGSFSTLEIQRTEQGDSAMYLCASSQRTGNTEAFFGQGTRLTVV.